Following are 9 T cell receptor beta chains from one sample sequenced in a study of CD8 T cells in ankylosing spondylitis. TCRdb reprocessed the 5' RACE reads with MiXCR, giving one entry per CDR3 protein. The sample shows about 160,000 distinct CDR3 sequences, approximately 16% of them seen only once. Material for sequencing was blood, either unsorted or a sorted T cell fraction (not recorded which). These receptor sequences come from a male donor with ankylosing spondylitis or in good health (not recorded which).

This rearrangement joins TRBV5-1 to TRBJ2-7; 9 nucleotides line up with TRBD1. The CDR3 consists of 16 residues. Germline-derived CDR1 and CDR2 are SGHRS and YFSETQ. V lost 4 bases and J lost 2; bases outside the gene matches: 10. CDR3 loop: CASSVSGTGLTYEQYF. The CDR3 nucleotides read TGCGCCAGCAGCGTATCCGGGACAGGGCTGACCTACGAGCAGTACTTC.

This clonotype was counted at least ten times. The gene calls are TRBV5-1 and TRBJ2-1; 10 bases match TRBD2. Germline loops: CDR1 SGHRS, CDR2 YFSETQ. The CDR3 totals 18 residues. V shed 1 base and J 5 bases; nucleotides not matched to a gene: 12. The CDR3, as DNA: TGCGCCAGCAGCTTGAGTTTCTGGGGGACTAGCGCAAACAATGAGCAGTTCTTC. Translated: CASSLSFWGTSANNEQFF.

This clonotype was recorded a few times. The V gene is TRBV7-8, the J gene TRBJ2-1; no clear D gene. This CDR3 has 18 amino acids. CDR1 is SGHVS and CDR2 is FQNEAQ in the germline V gene. The CDR3 coding sequence is TGTGCAACCAGGTGGGGTATGACCGCCCAAGACTCCTACAATGAGCAGTTCTTC. This encodes CATRWGMTAQDSYNEQFF.

This clonotype was detected ten times or more. V is TRBV12-3 or TRBV12-4 and J is TRBJ2-7, with TRBD2 as a possible D gene (7 bases). V shed 7 bases and J shed 7 bases, with 17 bases lying between them. This CDR3 contains 13 residues. CDR3 loop: CASNLGGAGEQYF. CDR3 coding DNA: TGTGCCAGCAACCTGGGGGGGGCAGGAGAGCAGTACTTC.

This clonotype was found a few times. The chain carries TRBV19 and TRBJ2-6; TRBD1 aligns across 7 bases. The CDR3 totals 17 residues. The germline CDR1 and CDR2 sequences are LNHDA and SQIVND (reference sequence). Trimming cost V 9 bases and J 0 bases; bases outside gene matches: 11. The CDR3 reads CASCRTGQRSGANVLTF. The CDR3 region has the DNA TGTGCCAGCTGCCGCACGGGACAGCGCTCTGGGGCCAACGTCCTGACTTTC.

The J gene is TRBJ1-5, the V gene TRBV12-3 or TRBV12-4, with D maybe TRBD1 (5 bases). The CDR3 extends over 14 amino acids. Trimming took off 3 bases at V and 3 bases at J, with 9 bases between the two ends. CDR3 in DNA: TGTGCCAGCAGTTTCGGGGGTTACAATCAGCCCCAGCATTTT. It codes for CASSFGGYNQPQHF.

This clonotype was counted at least ten times. The chain combines TRBV15 with TRBJ1-5; maybe TRBD1 (5 bases). V was clipped by 0 bases and J by 7 bases, with 13 bases between them. The CDR3 consists of 15 residues. CDR1 is LNHNV, CDR2 YYDKDF, per germline (reference sequence). CDR3: CATSRDHGAEQPQHF. For the CDR3, the DNA is TGTGCCACCAGCAGAGATCACGGGGCAGAACAGCCCCAGCATTTT.

This clonotype was counted many times. The chain recombines TRBV20-1 with TRBJ2-5, with D perhaps TRBD2 (5 bases). The CDR3 contains 15 residues. Per the germline V gene, CDR1 is DFQATT and CDR2 is SNEGSKA (reference sequence). V was pared by 3 bases and J by 5 bases, with 19 bases between. The CDR3 spells CSASNVLEVSETQYF. The CDR3 DNA reads as TGCAGTGCTAGTAACGTACTAGAGGTTTCCGAGACCCAGTACTTC.

This clonotype was picked up many times. The chain uses TRBV5-5 and TRBJ2-3, with 13 bases matching TRBD2. Germline trimming cut 4 bases from V and 3 bases from J; bases unmatched to any gene: 5. The CDR3 is made up of 16 amino acids. CDR1 and CDR2 from the germline V gene are SGHKS and YYEKEE (reference sequence). Here the CDR3 DNA reads TGTGCCAGCAGCCCGGGGGGACTAGCGGGAACAGATACGCAGTATTTT. Amino acid sequence: CASSPGGLAGTDTQYF.